This TCR beta chain was recorded in a study of T-cell memory formation after mild COVID-19. TCRdb fed the 5' RACE reads into MiXCR, producing one record per CDR3 protein. The repertoire holds some 62,000 distinct CDR3 sequences, with around 10% as singletons. Germline V gives CDR1 DFQATT, CDR2 SNEGSKA (reference sequence). Trimming removed 0 bases at V and 4 bases at J, with 18 bases between. The CDR3 length is 16 residues. The chain uses TRBV20-1 and TRBJ2-5, with D perhaps TRBD1 or TRBD2 (6 bases each). This clonotype was obtained from a man aged 18 to 30 who had mild COVID-19 (a few samples of this study predate the infection). Cell type and time point are not known. Material: PBMCs or a T cell subset sorted from them (not recorded which). The CDR3 loop reads CSARDFARGRRETQYF. Here the CDR3 DNA reads TGCAGTGCTAGAGATTTCGCTCGGGGGCGCAGAGAGACCCAGTACTTC.